This T cell receptor (beta chain) was retrieved from a study of T cell repertoires in aging, cancer and after chemotherapy. As for the study in general: Repeat sampling of healthy donors over several months to years showed clear clonal overlap.

Rearranged V-D-J TRB sequences were amplified with a mixed TRB-A/B primer pool. TCRdb passed the multiplex PCR reads through MiXCR, listing each CDR3 protein once. The repertoire holds 3,000 to 4,000 distinct CDR3 sequences, more than 30% seen once, with about 49% in the top ten. TCR beta rearrangements were amplified from peripheral blood genomic DNA. The CDR3 consists of 14 residues. J was trimmed by 6 bases and V by 5 bases; bases with no gene match: 8. Germline CDR1 is SGHAT and CDR2 is FQNNGV. The chain employs TRBV11-2 and TRBJ2-7; 9 bases line up with TRBD1. The sequenced material came from blood. The sequence derives from a human donor in good health. The CDR3 DNA sequence: TGTGCCAGCAGCCCGACAGGGGGTACCGCCGAGCAGTACTTC. Protein sequence: CASSPTGGTAEQYF.